The 18 T cell receptor beta chains in this list originate from one sample, sequenced in a study of T cells in women clearing cervical HPV infection. Profiled with immunoSEQ multiplex PCR; TCRdb holds only in-frame clones, not every one. The listing contains fewer than 50,000 clones. Sequencing input: blood buffy coat. Receptors were obtained from a woman aged 18 to 69 with a cervical HPV16 infection that either progressed to CIN3+ or cleared (not recorded which).

With regard to this clone: The CDR3 extends 3 residues past the end of the read, so its final part is completed from the germline J gene. The chain employs TRBV19 and TRBJ2-1; D is possibly TRBD2 (6 bases). Per the germline V gene, CDR1 is LNHDA and CDR2 is SQIVND (reference sequence). This CDR3 comprises 14 residues. The V end was cut by 7 bases, the J end by 5 bases, with 15 bases between. The sequenced CDR3 bases are TGTGCCAGTACCCCCCCCGGACTAAACAATGAG. Protein product: CASTPPGLNNE. The full CDR3 reads CASTPPGLNNEQFF.

As to this clone: The CDR3 is cut off 3 residues early in the read; its end comes from the germline J gene. The chain joins TRBV18 to TRBJ1-1, with a tentative D call TRBD1 (6 bases). This CDR3 contains 13 residues. CDR1 is KGHSH and CDR2 is LQKENI in the germline V gene. The V end was cut by 5 bases, the J end by 3 bases, with 10 bases between. The part of the CDR3 DNA that was read is TGTGCCAGCTCATTACAGGGCGACACTGAA. The encoded protein is CASSLQGDTE. Given in full, the CDR3 is CASSLQGDTEAFF.

As for this clone: The CDR3 is cut off 3 residues early in the read; its end comes from the germline J gene. V is TRBV5-8 and J is TRBJ2-5; 10 positions agree with TRBD1. This CDR3 is built from 15 residues. Trimming cost V 3 bases and J 4 bases; bases outside gene matches: 6. Germline loops: CDR1 SGHTS, CDR2 YDEGEE. Here the CDR3 reads CASSYRTGGVETQYF. The CDR3 bases that were read are TGTGCCAGCAGCTACCGGACAGGGGGTGTAGAGACC. Full variable domain (outside the CDR3, taken from reference TRBV5-8 and TRBJ2-5): EAGVTQSPTHLIKTRGQQATLRCSPISGHTSVYWYQQALGLGLQFLLWYDEGEERNRGNFPPRFSGRQFPNYSSELNVNALELEDSALYLCASSYRTGGVETQYFGPGTRLLVL.

A remark on this clone: The read terminates 3 residues ahead of where the CDR3 ends, so the germline J gene completes it. This rearrangement joins TRBV11-2 to TRBJ1-1; D is perhaps TRBD1 (5 bases). Germline CDR1 reads SGHAT; CDR2 reads FQNNGV. Trimming cost V 1 base and J 4 bases, with 10 bases left between them. The CDR3 runs to 14 residues. This CDR3 reads CASSLGDRRTEAFF. The part of the CDR3 DNA that was read is TGTGCCAGCAGCTTAGGAGACAGACGCACTGAA.

As regards this clone: The read falls 3 residues short of the CDR3 end, and the missing part is taken from the germline J gene. The gene calls are TRBV11-3 and TRBJ2-7, with 7 nucleotides matching TRBD1. The V and J ends lost 4 bases and 1 base, in that order; junction bases with no gene match: 4. Germline lookup yields CDR1 SGHNT and CDR2 YENEEA. The CDR3 covers 14 residues. CDR3 in amino acids: CASSSGTASYEQYF. The sequenced part of the CDR3 DNA is TGTGCCAGCAGCTCCGGGACAGCTTCCTACGAG.

For this clone: Coverage ceases 3 residues before the CDR3 finishes, and the germline J gene fills in the end. The rearrangement links TRBV19 to TRBJ1-2; D might be TRBD1 (6 bases). V lost 4 bases, J lost 4 bases, and 7 bases lay in between. This CDR3 has 12 amino acids. The germline V gene encodes CDR1 LNHDA and CDR2 SQIVND (reference sequence). The sequenced part of the CDR3 DNA is TGTGCCAGTAGTACGGACAGCTATGGC. Amino acid sequence: CASSTDSYG. The whole CDR3 region reads CASSTDSYGYTF.

To note about this clone: With the read ending 3 residues before the CDR3 end, the germline J gene is used to fill in that end. The chain links TRBV7-8 to TRBJ2-1, with a weak D call TRBD2 (6 bases). The germline gives CDR1 SGHVS, CDR2 FQNEAQ. The CDR3 loop spans 15 amino acids. V was pared by 5 bases and J by 3 bases, with 14 bases between. CDR3 DNA, as far as it was read: TGTGCCAGCAGCCCTATTGGGGGGAGCTACAATGAG. It codes for CASSPIGGSYNE. From start to end, the CDR3 is CASSPIGGSYNEQFF.

As regards this clone: The CDR3 end is not reached by the read, which stops 3 residues before it; the germline J gene fills it in. V gene TRBV19 combines with J gene TRBJ1-2; 9 bases align to TRBD1. The CDR3 has 15 residues. J lost 3 bases, V lost 7 bases, and 9 bases had no gene match. Germline V gene lookup returns CDR1 LNHDA and CDR2 SQIVND (reference sequence). CDR3 DNA, as far as it was read: TGTGCCAGTACTCCCGGGACAGGGTTAGACTATGGC. Its translation: CASTPGTGLDYG. The whole CDR3 reads CASTPGTGLDYGYTF.

As concerns this clone: Sequencing ends 3 residues short of the CDR3 end; the germline J gene provides the rest. The chain carries TRBV20-1 and TRBJ2-7; 9 nucleotides align to TRBD2. Germline assignment: CDR1 DFQATT and CDR2 SNEGSKA (reference sequence). This CDR3 region has 17 residues. With V trimmed by 3 bases and J by 4 bases, 16 bases remained unmatched. The part of the CDR3 DNA that was read is TGCAGTGCTAGCCCCCTACCGGGACTAGCAGTAAATTACGAG. Translation: CSASPLPGLAVNYE. Given in full, the CDR3 is CSASPLPGLAVNYEQYF.

This clone is large by frequency. The read gets to within 3 residues of the CDR3 end, and the germline J gene fills in the rest. The chain employs TRBV10-3 and TRBJ2-3, with 15 nucleotides matching TRBD2. The CDR3 totals 14 residues. In germline, CDR1 is ENHRY, CDR2 SYGVKD. The trim removed 6 bases at V and 6 bases at J, leaving 1 base unmatched. The CDR3: CAISGTSGGDTQYF. The part of the CDR3 DNA that was read is TGTGCCATCAGCGGGACTAGCGGGGGGGATACG.

With respect to this clone: The sequenced fragment ends 3 residues before the CDR3 boundary, so the rest is inferred from the germline J gene. The chain uses TRBV4-2 and TRBJ1-3, with D possibly TRBD1 on 5 matching bases. Germline V gives CDR1 LGHNA, CDR2 YNFKEQ. Between the trimmed V and J ends, which lost 0 bases and 4 bases, there was a span of 13 bases. This CDR3 contains 16 residues. The sequenced CDR3 bases are TGTGCCAGCAGCCAAGAAAGCGGGGGGGGAGGAAACACC. It is translated as CASSQESGGGGNT. The CDR3 reads in full as CASSQESGGGGNTIYF.

The DNA read from the CDR3 is TGTGCCAGCAGTGGGACAGGGGGCGATGGC. Protein: CASSGTGGDG. In full, the CDR3 is CASSGTGGDGYTF. The gene calls are TRBV2 and TRBJ1-2, with TRBD1 matching 11 bases. The DNA ends 3 residues before the CDR3 does, and the rest of the CDR3 is filled in from the germline J gene. Per germline, CDR1 SNHLY and CDR2 FYNNEI. This CDR3 contains 13 residues. The V gene end was trimmed by 4 bases and the J gene end by 6 bases; junction bases not matched to a gene: 1.

Comments on this clone: The read gets to within 3 residues of the CDR3 end, and the germline J gene fills in the rest. This chain links TRBV7-3 with TRBJ2-2; TRBD1 is a possible D gene (5 bases). V shed 8 bases and J shed 5 bases, with 12 bases lying between them. In germline, CDR1 is SGHTA, CDR2 FQGTGA. There are 13 residues in the CDR3. CDR3 bases read: TGTGCCAGCGGATACCAGGGAACCGGGGAG. Translating it yields CASGYQGTGE. The whole CDR3 protein reads CASGYQGTGELFF.

To note about this clone: The missing CDR3 end, 3 residues past where the read stops, is filled in from the germline J gene. The J gene is TRBJ2-1, the V gene TRBV7-3; 7 nucleotides line up with TRBD2. J lost 6 bases, V lost 5 bases, and 13 bases had no gene match. This CDR3 region has 16 residues. Germline V gene data show CDR1 as SGHTA and CDR2 as FQGTGA. The CDR3 here is CASSLIGGSVANEQFF. The covered CDR3 bases are TGTGCCAGCAGCCTAATCGGCGGGAGTGTGGCCAATGAG.

A remark on this clone: The CDR3 extends 3 residues past the end of the read, so its final part is completed from the germline J gene. The rearrangement joins TRBV7-9 to TRBJ1-2, with a tentative D call TRBD1 (5 bases). This CDR3 region has 15 residues. The ends were cut back, 1 base at V and 5 bases at J, with 14 bases in the middle. Germline values: CDR1 SEHNR, CDR2 FQNEAQ (reference sequence). The CDR3 protein is CASSLERGVGYGYTF. CDR3 DNA, as far as it was read: TGTGCCAGCAGCTTAGAGAGGGGCGTGGGATATGGC.

On this clone: The read comes to an end 3 residues before the CDR3 does, leaving the germline J gene to fill in the end. The V gene is TRBV18, the J gene TRBJ1-2; 10 nucleotides line up with TRBD1. There are 15 residues in the CDR3. Germline CDR1 reads KGHSH; CDR2 reads LQKENI. The CDR3 sequence is CASSPRDRGQQGYTF. The CDR3 DNA, read in part, is TGTGCCAGCTCACCAAGGGACAGGGGACAGCAGGGC.

As for this clone: The read ends 3 residues shy of where the CDR3 ends; the end is completed using the germline J gene. The J gene is TRBJ1-2, the V gene TRBV18; TRBD1 is a possible D gene (5 bases). With 4 bases removed from V and 4 bases from J, the gap between germline ends came to 10 bases. Germline assignment: CDR1 KGHSH and CDR2 LQKENI. The CDR3 covers 13 residues. The CDR3: CASSLTRGYGYTF. Partial CDR3 DNA: TGTGCCAGCTCACTGACAAGGGGCTATGGC.

Concerning this clone itself: The read ends 3 residues early relative to the CDR3; the germline J gene fills the gap. The chain has TRBV5-1 and TRBJ2-2, with 9 bases identical to TRBD1. Germline V gives CDR1 SGHRS, CDR2 YFSETQ. J gave up 4 bases and V 2 bases, and 3 bases lay outside the gene matches. This CDR3 is built from 15 residues. The part of the CDR3 DNA that was read is TGCGCCAGCAGCTTACAGGGGGCCGGCACCGGGGAG. Translation gives CASSLQGAGTGE. The whole CDR3 protein reads CASSLQGAGTGELFF.